The 23 T cell receptor beta chains given below trace back to one sample, sequenced in a study of T cell responses to AZD1222 COVID-19 vaccine. The repertoire was sequenced with immunoSEQ multiplex PCR; TCRdb's copy has only in-frame clones and lacks some. Of 150,000 or so clones listed, 70% to 90% are singletons. Source: peripheral blood, taken on day 0 of AZD1222 vaccination. These receptors came from an adult in good health.

CDR3 region: CASSIGGGGSIYGYTF. The CDR3 DNA sequence: TGTGCCAGTAGTATTGGTGGCGGTGGATCCATCTATGGCTACACCTTC. This chain uses TRBV19 with TRBJ1-2; no firm D call. Germline loops: CDR1 LNHDA, CDR2 SQIVND (reference sequence). Deletions cut 3 bases from V and 4 bases from J, with 18 bases between. The CDR3 totals 16 residues.

The chain is built from TRBV7-2 and TRBJ2-5, with D unclear. Germline CDR1 is SGHTA and CDR2 is FQGNSA. CDR3 size: 11 residues. V lost 3 bases and J 4 bases, leaving 3 bases between the germline ends. Here the CDR3 reads CASSFTETQYF. The CDR3 DNA sequence: TGTGCCAGCAGCTTTACAGAGACCCAGTACTTC. The variable domain in full, with the rest retrieved from reference TRBV7-2 and TRBJ2-5, is GAGVSQSPSNKVTEKGKDVELRCDPISGHTALYWYRQSLGQGLEFLIYFQGNSAPDKSGLPSDRFSAERTGGSVSTLTIQRTQQEDSAVYLCASSFTETQYFGPGTRLLVL.

This clone was detected a few times. The chain couples TRBV3-1 (or the pseudogene TRBV3-2) to TRBJ2-4; D is possibly TRBD2 (6 bases). This CDR3 is 15 amino acids long. Trimming left V 2 bases short and J 3 bases short, with 11 bases between. Germline V gives CDR1 LGHDT, CDR2 YNNKEL (reference sequence). The DNA of the CDR3 is TGTGCCAGCAGCCAAACCCTGGGGGGCAAAAACATTCAGTACTTC. Encoded protein: CASSQTLGGKNIQYF.

The chain carries TRBV12-2 and TRBJ2-1; the D call of TRBD2 is as the table states it, not checked on the DNA. TRBV12-2 is shown as a pseudogene. The CDR3 is 17 residues long. CDR3 nucleotide sequence: TGTGCAAGTCGTCCACGCCCTGGGACTAGCGGGATTGAAGAGCAGTTCTTC. It translates to CASRPRPGTSGIEEQFF.

The sample holds one count of this clone. V is TRBV7-9 and J is TRBJ1-2, with a possible D match to TRBD1 (6 bases). This CDR3 contains 12 residues. Germline lookup yields CDR1 SEHNR and CDR2 FQNEAQ (reference sequence). Trimming left V 0 bases short and J 8 bases short, with 7 bases between. The CDR3 protein is CASSLAQGGYTF. The CDR3 bases are TGTGCCAGCAGCTTAGCGCAGGGGGGCTACACCTTC.

The chain has TRBV5-1 and TRBJ2-1; TRBD2 agrees at 7 bases. Trimming took 3 bases from V and 4 from J; bases not matched to a gene: 7. Germline V lookup: CDR1 SGHRS, CDR2 YFSETQ. The CDR3 loop spans 15 amino acids. CDR3 nucleotide sequence: TGCGCCAGCAGCTGGAGGCTAGCGGAGTACAATGAGCAGTTCTTC. It codes for CASSWRLAEYNEQFF.

The J gene is TRBJ1-5, the V gene TRBV6-5; a weak D match, TRBD1 (5 bases). The germline CDR1 and CDR2 sequences are MNHEY and SVGAGI. The CDR3 loop spans 13 amino acids. Deletions cut 8 bases from V and 4 bases from J, with 12 bases between. The CDR3 loop is CASFTEGNQPQHF. The CDR3 bases are TGTGCCAGCTTTACAGAGGGGAATCAGCCCCAGCATTTT.

Comment on this clone: This is likely a read error, given that the CDR3 carries no conserved phenylalanine or tryptophan at its end. The chain couples TRBV29-1 to TRBJ1-2; D uncertain. This CDR3 region has 11 residues. Trimming shortened V by 4 bases and J by 3 bases, and 6 bases separated the two germline ends. Germline V gene lookup returns CDR1 SQVTM and CDR2 ANQGSEA. The CDR3 nucleotides are TGCAGCGTTGTTTACGACTATGGCTACACCCTC. Translating gives CSVVYDYGYTL.

The chain has TRBV19 and TRBJ1-2; the match to TRBD1 covers 8 bases. Germline V CDR1 and CDR2: LNHDA, SQIVND (reference sequence). V lost 9 bases and J lost 4; bases outside the gene matches: 10. This CDR3 spans 14 amino acids. CDR3 protein: CASGQGLGSYGYTF. The CDR3 DNA reads as TGTGCCAGCGGACAGGGCCTCGGTAGCTATGGCTACACCTTC. The entire variable domain, with the rest obtained from reference TRBV19 and TRBJ1-2, is as follows: DGGITQSPKYLFRKEGQNVTLSCEQNLNHDAMYWYRQDPGQGLRLIYYSQIVNDFQKGDIAEGYSVSREKKESFPLTVTSAQKNPTAFYLCASGQGLGSYGYTFGSGTRLTVV.

This clone has a handful of counts. The chain is built from TRBV15 and TRBJ1-5; 8 bases are shared with TRBD1. The CDR3 covers 17 residues. Germline V gene data show CDR1 as LNHNV and CDR2 as YYDKDF (reference sequence). The ends lost 3 bases at V and 2 bases at J; junction bases unmatched: 9. This chain's CDR3 is CATSSHTGGRGNQPQHF. CDR3 nucleotides: TGTGCCACCAGCAGCCACACAGGGGGTAGGGGCAATCAGCCCCAGCATTTT.

The V call is TRBV7-2, the J call TRBJ2-5; D ambiguous. Trimming pared 5 bases from V and 0 bases from J, leaving 10 bases between. Germline V gives CDR1 SGHTA, CDR2 FQGNSA. The CDR3 length is 14 residues. CDR3 amino acids: CASSMTTYQETQYF. The CDR3 nucleotides are TGTGCCAGCAGCATGACAACGTACCAAGAGACCCAGTACTTC. The variable domain in full, completed from reference TRBV7-2 and TRBJ2-5, reads GAGVSQSPSNKVTEKGKDVELRCDPISGHTALYWYRQSLGQGLEFLIYFQGNSAPDKSGLPSDRFSAERTGGSVSTLTIQRTQQEDSAVYLCASSMTTYQETQYFGPGTRLLVL.

This sequence joins TRBV5-1 and TRBJ2-5, with 7 bases that match TRBD2. Germline lookup yields CDR1 SGHRS and CDR2 YFSETQ. With 5 bases clipped from V and 5 bases from J, the junction kept 6 bases outside the gene matches. CDR3 length: 13 residues. CDR3 bases: TGCGCCAGCAGGGTCCAGGGAGGGGAGACCCAGTACTTC. This translates into CASRVQGGETQYF.

The chain uses TRBV2 and TRBJ2-2; a weak D match, TRBD2 (5 bases). Germline CDR1 reads SNHLY; CDR2 reads FYNNEI. The V end was cut by 7 bases, the J end by 1 base, with 13 bases between. The CDR3 totals 15 residues. CDR3 sequence: CASKREWQNTGELFF. The CDR3 DNA sequence: TGTGCCAGCAAAAGGGAGTGGCAGAACACCGGGGAGCTGTTTTTT.

The V call is TRBV5-4, the J call TRBJ2-7; maybe TRBD2 (6 bases). Trimming cost V 6 bases and J 2 bases, with 15 bases left between them. There are 14 residues in the CDR3. The germline V gene encodes CDR1 SGHNT and CDR2 YYREEE (reference sequence). The CDR3 sequence is CASTGTGETYEQYF. Here the CDR3 DNA reads TGTGCCAGCACCGGAACGGGAGAAACCTACGAGCAGTACTTC. Full variable domain (rest looked up from reference TRBV5-4 and TRBJ2-7): ETGVTQSPTHLIKTRGQQVTLRCSSQSGHNTVSWYQQALGQGPQFIFQYYREEENGRGNFPPRFSGLQFPNYSSELNVNALELDDSALYLCASTGTGETYEQYFGPGTRLTVT.

The V call is TRBV6-5, the J call TRBJ2-7; D might be TRBD2 (6 bases). The CDR3 contains 11 residues. Germline CDR1 is MNHEY and CDR2 is SVGAGI. Trimming took off 11 bases at V and 4 bases at J, with 12 bases between the two ends. The chain's CDR3 is CASGVGYEQYF. The CDR3 nucleotides read TGTGCCTCGGGGGTCGGGTACGAGCAGTACTTC.

This clone has more than one count but fewer than ten. This chain uses TRBV6-1 with TRBJ2-1; D gene unclear. Looked up from germline, CDR1 is MNHNS and CDR2 is SASEGT. V dropped 2 bases and J dropped 10 bases, with 12 bases sitting between them. The CDR3 contains 13 residues. CDR3 sequence reads: CASSEPFLSEQFF. For the CDR3, the DNA is TGTGCCAGCAGTGAACCCTTTCTATCCGAGCAGTTCTTC.

This chain connects TRBV9 to TRBJ2-3; no firm D call. From germline, CDR1 is SGDLS and CDR2 YYNGEE. The CDR3 length is 14 residues. With 4 bases removed from V and 4 bases from J, the gap between germline ends came to 13 bases. This CDR3 reads CASSLRVGADTQYF. CDR3 DNA sequence: TGTGCCAGCAGCCTCCGGGTTGGAGCAGATACGCAGTATTTT.

The chain joins TRBV5-1 to TRBJ1-6; 8 bases fit TRBD1. CDR1 SGHRS and CDR2 YFSETQ come from the germline V gene. The CDR3 has 14 amino acids. V lost 4 bases and J lost 10; bases outside the gene matches: 7. CDR3 bases: TGCGCCAGCAGCGAACAGGGGGTAGTATCACCCCTCCACTTT. As protein: CASSEQGVVSPLHF. Filled out from reference TRBV5-1 and TRBJ1-6, the complete variable domain reads KAGVTQTPRYLIKTRGQQVTLSCSPISGHRSVSWYQQTPGQGLQFLFEYFSETQRNKGNFPGRFSGRQFSNSRSEMNVSTLELGDSALYLCASSEQGVVSPLHFGNGTRLTVT.

The V gene is TRBV30, the J gene TRBJ2-7; TRBD2 matches at 7 bases. Per the germline V gene, CDR1 is GTSNPN and CDR2 is SVGIG (reference sequence). V was pared by 0 bases and J by 5 bases, with 1 base of the junction left unmatched. CDR3 length equals 12 residues. For the CDR3, the DNA is TGTGCCTGGAGTGTGGGAGGGGACGAGCAGTACTTC. Protein: CAWSVGGDEQYF.

This clone has a handful of counts. J is TRBJ1-4 and V is TRBV27; TRBD1 is a possible D gene (6 bases). The CDR3 has 14 residues. V was clipped by 8 bases and J by 3 bases, with 13 bases between them. The germline V gene has CDR1 MNHEY and CDR2 SMNVEV (reference sequence). CDR3 residues: CASGGGAANEKLFF. CDR3 sequence (DNA): TGTGCCAGCGGGGGGGGCGCGGCTAATGAAAAACTGTTTTTT. The full variable domain, rest sourced from reference TRBV27 and TRBJ1-4, is EAQVTQNPRYLITVTGKKLTVTCSQNMNHEYMSWYRQDPGLGLRQIYYSMNVEVTDKGDVPEGYKVSRKEKRNFPLILESPSPNQTSLYFCASGGGAANEKLFFGSGTQLSVL.

The rearrangement uses TRBV11-3 and TRBJ2-3; D gene unclear. V was pared by 5 bases and J by 0 bases, with 6 bases between. CDR3 size: 13 residues. Germline CDR1 reads SGHNT; CDR2 reads YENEEA. The CDR3 nucleotides read TGTGCCAGCAGCAAGCTGAGCACAGATACGCAGTATTTT. Amino acid sequence: CASSKLSTDTQYF.

This sequence joins TRBV12-5 and TRBJ1-1; D remains ambiguous. Per germline, CDR1 LGHNT and CDR2 FRNRAP. Trimming pared 3 bases from V and 1 base from J, leaving 9 bases between. CDR3 size: 14 residues. CDR3 sequence: CASGLGLSNTEAFF. Written as DNA, the CDR3 is TGTGCTAGTGGTTTAGGCCTGTCGAACACTGAAGCTTTCTTT. Looking up the rest from reference TRBV12-5 and TRBJ1-1 gives the full variable domain: DARVTQTPRHKVTEMGQEVTMRCQPILGHNTVFWYRQTMMQGLELLAYFRNRAPLDDSGMPKDRFSAEMPDATLATLKIQPSEPRDSAVYFCASGLGLSNTEAFFGQGTRLTVV.

V is TRBV28 and J is TRBJ2-3, with 14 bases identical to TRBD2. V lost 3 bases to trimming and J lost 0 bases; unmatched junction nucleotides: 14. This CDR3 region has 21 residues. The germline CDR1 and CDR2 sequences are MDHEN and SYDVKM. CDR3 DNA sequence: TGTGCCAGCAGTTTTCACGCCCTAGGGACTAGCGGGGGCCGGAGCACAGATACGCAGTATTTT. Its translation is CASSFHALGTSGGRSTDTQYF.